The 2 T cell receptor beta chains given below trace back to one sample, sequenced in a study of blood T cell repertoires in COVID-19. Sequencing used immunoSEQ multiplex PCR; TCRdb keeps in-frame clones, though not all of them. The data hold fewer than 250,000 clones, with 83% observed a single time. Material for sequencing was PBMCs or T cells enriched from blood (not recorded which). The receptor set was obtained from a woman aged 45-65 years who had been exposed to COVID-19.

The J gene is TRBJ1-4, the V gene TRBV7-4; 8 nucleotides align to TRBD1. V lost 3 bases to trimming and J lost 8 bases; unmatched junction nucleotides: 8. This CDR3 contains 15 residues. CDR1 SGHVT and CDR2 SQSDAQ come from the germline V gene. The CDR3 is CASSLSGTGGEKLFF. CDR3 coding DNA: TGTGCCAGCAGCTTGTCCGGGACAGGAGGGGAAAAACTGTTTTTT.

The V call is TRBV2, the J call TRBJ1-3, with D unclear. Trimming removed 4 bases at V and 4 bases at J, with 11 bases between. The CDR3 is made up of 14 amino acids. The V gene's germline CDR1 is SNHLY and CDR2 FYNNEI. DNA of the CDR3: TGTGCCAGCAGTGGTGCTGGGAGCGGAAACACCATATATTTT. Translated: CASSGAGSGNTIYF.